Presented here are 5 T cell receptor beta chains from one specimen sequenced in a study of response to subunit inactivated influenza vaccine. One entry per CDR3 protein, called by TCRdb with MiXCR from the RT-PCR reads. Of 530,000 or so distinct CDR3 sequences in the sample, 12% to 15% are singletons; the top ten hold around 10%. This specimen was PBMCs from blood, taken about 12 days after vaccination. These receptors were collected from a man aged 50-59 years who received an inactivated influenza vaccine.

The rearrangement links TRBV5-1 to TRBJ2-5; D call uncertain. The CDR3 is 13 amino acids. The V end lost 4 bases, the J end lost 5 bases, and 12 bases lay between the germline ends. Germline CDR1 is SGHRS and CDR2 is YFSETQ. CDR3 region: CASSTQSRETQYF. The CDR3 DNA follows: TGCGCCAGCAGCACGCAATCTCGGGAGACCCAGTACTTC. Full variable domain (missing parts from reference TRBV5-1 and TRBJ2-5): KAGVTQTPRYLIKTRGQQVTLSCSPISGHRSVSWYQQTPGQGLQFLFEYFSETQRNKGNFPGRFSGRQFSNSRSEMNVSTLELGDSALYLCASSTQSRETQYFGPGTRLLVL.

This clonotype was recorded only once. The chain couples TRBV4-3 to TRBJ2-1; D not certain. Germline-derived CDR1 and CDR2 are LGHNA and YSLEER. V gave up 0 bases and J gave up 3 bases, with 12 bases separating them. The CDR3 totals 16 residues. The CDR3 region has the DNA TGCGCCAGCAGCCAAGATATAGGGCTAGACTACAATGAGCAGTTCTTC. Its protein is CASSQDIGLDYNEQFF.

The chain has TRBV29-1 and TRBJ2-1, with 10 positions matching TRBD2. Germline V lookup: CDR1 SQVTM, CDR2 ANQGSEA. Trimming removed 0 bases from V and 0 bases from J; junction bases left unmatched: 8. The CDR3 spans 18 residues. In nucleotides, the CDR3 is TGCAGCGTTGAAGAAGGGGGACTAGCGATTCGCTCCTACAATGAGCAGTTCTTC. Translating gives CSVEEGGLAIRSYNEQFF.

The chain combines TRBV6-5 with TRBJ1-2; weak D call: TRBD1 (5 bases). Trimming took off 2 bases at V and 8 bases at J, with 21 bases between the two ends. Germline CDR1 reads MNHEY; CDR2 reads SVGAGI. The CDR3 is 16 residues long. DNA of the CDR3: TGTGCCAGCAGTTACGCCAGGGAGGAAACATTGGGGGGCTACACCTTC. It is translated as CASSYAREETLGGYTF.

This clonotype was seen a handful of times. The rearrangement uses TRBV11-2 and TRBJ2-3, with 11 bases identical to TRBD2. Unmatched junction bases numbered 5, after V lost 0 bases and J lost 6 bases. This CDR3 has 16 residues. Germline V lookup: CDR1 SGHAT, CDR2 FQNNGV. CDR3 protein: CASSLEASGGLDTQYF. In DNA form, the CDR3 reads TGTGCCAGCAGCTTAGAGGCTAGCGGGGGGCTGGATACGCAGTATTTT.